This TCR beta chain was obtained from a study of T cell changes during pregnancy in multiple sclerosis. Profiled with immunoSEQ multiplex PCR; TCRdb holds only in-frame clones, not every one. The sample carries approximately 130,000 clones, approximately 94% recorded once. The germline gives CDR1 SGHKS, CDR2 YYEKEE (reference sequence). The CDR3 sequence is 15 residues long. The V segment lost 0 bases and the J segment 0 bases; nucleotides outside the gene matches: 2. Sequencing used peripheral blood, obtained before pregnancy. The TCR was taken from a female donor with multiple sclerosis, enrolled in a pregnancy study. The chain uses TRBV5-5 and TRBJ2-7, with TRBD1 matching over 8 bases. CDR3 amino acids: CASSLGTGISYEQYF. CDR3 bases: TGTGCCAGCAGCTTGGGGACAGGGATCTCCTACGAGCAGTACTTC.